This T cell receptor (beta chain) was observed in a study of T cells expressing NK-cell markers. Synthesis of TCR beta cDNA relied on 5'RACE template switching carrying UMIs. Using the 5' RACE reads, TCRdb records one entry per CDR3 protein without DNA. The ten top clones account for approximately 3.5%, within a sample of about 550,000 distinct CDR3 sequences. Germline CDR1 is SGHRS and CDR2 is YFSETQ. This CDR3 comprises 19 residues. General observations from the study: Nothing established the HCMV specificity of expanded NKG2C+ T cell clones. Among a few donors, these clonotypes also ranked first in the CD3+CD56-NKG2C+ fraction.

As to this clonotype: As yet, its antigen is unknown.

The specimen sequenced was blood T cells: a sorted CD56 or NKG2C T cell subset, CD4+ or CD8+ T cells, or bulk PBMC T cells (not recorded which). The chain is built from TRBV5-1 and TRBJ2-2; absent DNA, TCRdb's TRBD1 call cannot be checked. This TCR derives from a man aged 18 to 29 in good health. CDR3 loop: CASSFPHQATGAVTGELFF.